This entry lists 9 T cell receptor beta chains sequenced from one sample in a study of cytomegalovirus exposure and HLA in healthy donors. The PCR contained 60 Vbeta and 13 Jbeta primers. Assay used: immunoSEQ multiplex PCR; TCRdb lists only in-frame clones, some missing. Seen here are around 200,000 clones, 75% to 90% observed once, and the top ten hold roughly 0.33%. The source material was PBMCs. These receptors all come from a woman aged 25 to 39 in good health and CMV-seronegative.

In the case of this clone: The same CDR3 is also encoded by other DNA sequences in this sample. J is TRBJ2-3 and V is TRBV5-1, with 7 bases matching TRBD1. The germline V gene encodes CDR1 SGHRS and CDR2 YFSETQ. The CDR3 is 16 amino acids. V was pared by 0 bases and J by 0 bases, with 4 bases of the junction left unmatched. The CDR3 DNA reads as TGCGCCAGCAGCTTGGCAGGGGGATTAAGCACAGATACGCAGTATTTT. It yields the protein CASSLAGGLSTDTQYF.

V is TRBV4-2 and J is TRBJ1-5; TRBD1 aligns across 12 bases. Germline V gene lookup returns CDR1 LGHNA and CDR2 YNFKEQ. Trimming removed 0 bases from V and 9 bases from J; junction bases left unmatched: 9. CDR3 length equals 17 residues. CDR3 residues: CASSQDSGTGGARPQHF. The CDR3 region has the DNA TGTGCCAGCAGCCAAGATTCCGGGACAGGGGGCGCAAGGCCCCAGCATTTT.

The chain uses TRBV11-2 and TRBJ2-5, with D possibly TRBD1 on 5 matching bases. The J call is in doubt because the DNA end fits TRBJ2-7 better. The germline gives CDR1 SGHAT, CDR2 FQNNGV. The CDR3 covers 14 residues. This CDR3 is CASSLVTGSYEQYF. DNA of the CDR3: TGTGCCAGCAGCTTAGTCACAGGCTCCTACGAGCAGTACTTC.

The rearrangement joins TRBV4-1 to TRBJ1-1; D call uncertain. The CDR3 extends over 16 amino acids. V lost 2 bases, J lost 2 bases, and 15 bases lay in between. Germline V CDR1 and CDR2: MGHRA, YSYEKL. CDR3 in amino acids: CASSQLPILRNTEAFF. CDR3 sequence (DNA): TGCGCCAGCAGCCAACTTCCGATATTGAGAAACACTGAAGCTTTCTTT.

In its sample, this clone was seen once. The CDR3 nucleotides read TGTGCCAGCAGTCCCACGCAAGAGCGAGAGGCCTACGAGCAGTACTTC. This translates into CASSPTQEREAYEQYF. This chain connects TRBV7-9 to TRBJ2-7; D call uncertain. The germline gives CDR1 SEHNR, CDR2 FQNEAQ (reference sequence). This CDR3 region has 16 residues. V was clipped by 6 bases and J by 2 bases, with 20 bases between them.

The V call is TRBV28, the J call TRBJ1-5, with D perhaps TRBD1 (5 bases). CDR3 length equals 15 residues. Trimming took 3 bases from V and 2 from J, leaving 11 bases between them. The V gene's germline CDR1 is MDHEN and CDR2 SYDVKM. CDR3 amino acids: CASSFSQVCNQPQHF. Here the CDR3 DNA reads TGTGCCAGCAGTTTCTCACAGGTCTGCAATCAGCCCCAGCATTTT.

The V call is TRBV11-2, the J call TRBJ2-7; no clear D gene. With 0 bases removed from V and 3 bases from J, the gap between germline ends came to 12 bases. This CDR3 has 15 residues. Germline CDR1 SGHAT, CDR2 FQNNGV. CDR3 nucleotides: TGTGCCAGCAGCTTAGATCGTCCAGTTTTCTACGAGCAGTACTTC. It yields the protein CASSLDRPVFYEQYF.

The chain employs TRBV10-3 and TRBJ2-1, with 14 bases aligning to TRBD2. Germline lookup yields CDR1 ENHRY and CDR2 SYGVKD. The CDR3 is 17 amino acids. V lost 8 bases to trimming and J lost 8 bases; unmatched junction nucleotides: 14. The CDR3 bases are TGTGCCATCGGGGATTCGGGACTAGCGGGAGCAATTGATGAGCAGTTCTTC. Its translation is CAIGDSGLAGAIDEQFF.

This clone was counted a single time. This rearrangement joins TRBV5-1 to TRBJ2-2; no clear D gene. The CDR3 covers 12 residues. The germline gives CDR1 SGHRS, CDR2 YFSETQ. V lost 5 bases and J lost 5, with 7 bases in between. The CDR3 loop is CASRLTTGELFF. CDR3 bases: TGCGCCAGCAGATTAACAACCGGGGAGCTGTTTTTT.